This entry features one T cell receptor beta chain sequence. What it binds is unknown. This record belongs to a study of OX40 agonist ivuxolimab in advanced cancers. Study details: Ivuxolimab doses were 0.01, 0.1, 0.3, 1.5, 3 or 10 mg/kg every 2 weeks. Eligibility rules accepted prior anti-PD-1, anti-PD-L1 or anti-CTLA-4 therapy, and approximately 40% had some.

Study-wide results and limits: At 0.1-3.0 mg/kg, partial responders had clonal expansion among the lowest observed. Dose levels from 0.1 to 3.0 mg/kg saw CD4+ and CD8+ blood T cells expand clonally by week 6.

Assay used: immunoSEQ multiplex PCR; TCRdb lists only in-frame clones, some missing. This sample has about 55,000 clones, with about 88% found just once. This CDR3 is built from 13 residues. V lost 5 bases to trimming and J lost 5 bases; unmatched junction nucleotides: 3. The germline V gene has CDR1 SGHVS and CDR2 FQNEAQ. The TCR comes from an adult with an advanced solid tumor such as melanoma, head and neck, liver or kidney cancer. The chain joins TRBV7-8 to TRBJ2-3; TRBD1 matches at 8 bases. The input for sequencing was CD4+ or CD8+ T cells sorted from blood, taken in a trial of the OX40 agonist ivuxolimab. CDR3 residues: CASSPDREDTQYF. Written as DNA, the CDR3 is TGTGCCAGCAGCCCGGACAGGGAAGATACGCAGTATTTT.